This T cell receptor beta chain was identified during a study of molecular identifiers for immune sequencing clone quantification. Study-level information: Five aliquots were made in replicates from the RNA of roughly 21,000 or 96,000 naive CD8 cells, and four were sequenced.

This clonotype was detected only once. The antigen remains unidentified. Study conclusions and caveats: Spiked Jurkat TCR RNA equal to one cell could reportedly be picked out among one million naive cells.

Germline V lookup: CDR1 LGHNA, CDR2 YNFKEQ. The CDR3 loop spans 15 amino acids. The V and J ends lost 1 base and 5 bases respectively, with 14 bases between them. One entry per CDR3 protein, called by TCRdb with MiXCR from the PCR reads. The sample lists about 97,000 distinct CDR3 sequences, 30% to 45% seen once, with 9.7% in the top ten. The sequencing sample was made of naive CD8+ T cells from blood, with Jurkat cell RNA spiked in. As to subset: FACS-sorted CD8+CD4-CCR7+CD45RA+ naive T cells. The chain has TRBV4-2 and TRBJ1-1; tentatively, D is TRBD1 (6 bases). This sequence was found in a human donor in good health. Some libraries in this study had Jurkat cell RNA spiked in. The CDR3 loop is CASSQAPDRMTEAFF. CDR3 nucleotides: TGTGCCAGCAGCCAAGCCCCTGACAGGATGACTGAAGCTTTCTTT.